The 28 T cell receptor beta chains given below trace back to one sample, sequenced in a study of T cell changes during pregnancy in multiple sclerosis. Using immunoSEQ multiplex PCR, the repertoire was profiled, and TCRdb retains in-frame clones only, with some absent. The sample holds around 70,000 clones; around 90% are singletons and the top ten take over 0.25%. The source was CD4+ T cells from peripheral blood mononuclear cells, collected after pregnancy. All receptors come from a female donor with multiple sclerosis, enrolled in a pregnancy study.

This rearrangement joins TRBV29-1 to TRBJ1-1; weak D call: TRBD1 (6 bases). Germline V gives CDR1 SQVTM, CDR2 ANQGSEA. The CDR3 has 14 amino acids. Deletions cut 3 bases from V and 3 bases from J, with 14 bases between. Here the CDR3 DNA reads TGCAGCGTTGATCGCAGGGGAGGGGACACTGAAGCTTTCTTT. The encoded protein is CSVDRRGGDTEAFF.

This chain connects TRBV18 to TRBJ2-5; 7 nucleotides agree with TRBD1. The length of the CDR3 is 14 residues. Looked up from germline, CDR1 is KGHSH and CDR2 is LQKENI. V dropped 3 bases and J dropped 1; count of bases not matched to a gene: 2. The CDR3 region has the DNA TGTGCCAGCTCACCCGGACAGGCCCAAGAGACCCAGTACTTC. It specifies CASSPGQAQETQYF.

The rearrangement links TRBV28 to TRBJ1-3; tentative D call: TRBD1 (5 bases). Germline CDR1 and CDR2: MDHEN and SYDVKM. The CDR3 runs to 11 residues. V gave up 7 bases and J gave up 8 bases, with 9 bases separating them. CDR3 amino acids: CASTFRDTIYF. The CDR3 DNA reads as TGTGCCAGCACCTTCAGGGACACCATATATTTT. Looking up the rest from reference TRBV28 and TRBJ1-3 gives the full variable domain: DVKVTQSSRYLVKRTGEKVFLECVQDMDHENMFWYRQDPGLGLRLIYFSYDVKMKEKGDIPEGYSVSREKKERFSLILESASTNQTSMYLCASTFRDTIYFGEGSWLTVV.

This chain uses TRBV7-9 with TRBJ2-2; 7 nucleotides agree with TRBD1. The germline V gene has CDR1 SEHNR and CDR2 FQNEAQ (reference sequence). V dropped 2 bases and J dropped 5; count of bases not matched to a gene: 2. CDR3 length equals 14 residues. Here the CDR3 DNA reads TGTGCCAGCAGCTTAAGGGGGCAGACCGGGGAGCTGTTTTTT. Translation gives CASSLRGQTGELFF.

This chain uses TRBV5-1 with TRBJ1-2, with 7 bases fitting TRBD1. The CDR3 has 12 residues. CDR1 and CDR2 (germline): SGHRS, YFSETQ. V shed 4 bases and J 8 bases; nucleotides not matched to a gene: 5. CDR3 sequence (DNA): TGCGCCAGCAGCCGCAGGGGGGAAGGCTACACCTTC. Translating it yields CASSRRGEGYTF.

The V call is TRBV9, the J call TRBJ2-3; 7 bases are shared with TRBD2. The CDR3 spans 14 residues. Germline V gene sequence: CDR1 SGDLS, CDR2 YYNGEE. After removal of 0 bases from V and 13 bases from J, the junction contained 11 bases not matched to a gene. In DNA form, the CDR3 reads TGTGCCAGCAGCGTAGCGGGGGGAGGCGGACCTGAGTATTTT. Encoded protein: CASSVAGGGGPEYF.

This clone was detected once. This chain connects TRBV2 to TRBJ1-4; D is undetermined. Germline-derived CDR1 and CDR2 are SNHLY and FYNNEI. V was trimmed by 7 bases and J by 3 bases, leaving 12 bases between them. The CDR3 runs 14 residues. CDR3 sequence: CASTWGASNEKLFF. The CDR3 DNA sequence: TGTGCCAGCACCTGGGGAGCGTCTAATGAAAAACTGTTTTTT.

The gene calls are TRBV2 and TRBJ2-1, with 9 bases matching TRBD1. The CDR3 extends over 15 amino acids. V shed 5 bases, J shed 7 bases, and the junction held 9 bases outside the gene matches. Germline-derived CDR1 and CDR2 are SNHLY and FYNNEI. The CDR3 spells CASSPGQGVLNEQFF. In nucleotides, the CDR3 is TGTGCCAGCAGTCCGGGACAGGGAGTACTGAATGAGCAGTTCTTC.

This clone occurred once. This chain connects TRBV5-6 to TRBJ2-1; 7 positions match TRBD1. Germline values: CDR1 SGHDT, CDR2 YYEEEE. The CDR3 has 16 residues. With 3 bases clipped from V and 1 base from J, the junction kept 7 bases outside the gene matches. The CDR3 loop is CASSSRQGKSYNEQFF. The CDR3 nucleotides read TGTGCCAGCAGCTCAAGACAGGGCAAGTCCTACAATGAGCAGTTCTTC.

The CDR3 is CASLTTGAFTGELFF. The CDR3 bases are TGTGCCAGCTTAACGACAGGGGCGTTCACCGGGGAGCTGTTTTTT. The J gene is TRBJ2-2, the V gene TRBV28; 8 bases are shared with TRBD1. The V segment lost 8 bases and the J segment 4 bases; nucleotides outside the gene matches: 9. In germline, CDR1 is MDHEN, CDR2 SYDVKM. This CDR3 region has 15 residues.

The chain couples TRBV30 to TRBJ1-1, with 7 bases matching TRBD1. The V segment lost 2 bases and the J segment 3 bases; nucleotides outside the gene matches: 3. Per the germline V gene, CDR1 is GTSNPN and CDR2 is SVGIG (reference sequence). CDR3 length: 13 residues. CDR3 protein: CAWSRDRDTEAFF. As DNA, the CDR3 is TGTGCCTGGAGTAGAGACAGGGACACTGAAGCTTTCTTT.

The chain recombines TRBV30 with TRBJ1-6; weak D call: TRBD1 (5 bases). The CDR3 has 14 residues. The germline V and J ends were trimmed by 0 bases and 4 bases, with 7 bases remaining between them. Germline loops: CDR1 GTSNPN, CDR2 SVGIG (reference sequence). This chain's CDR3 is CAWSVNRYNSPLHF. The CDR3 DNA is TGTGCCTGGAGTGTAAACAGGTATAATTCACCCCTCCACTTT.

J is TRBJ2-1 and V is TRBV2; possibly TRBD2 for D (5 bases). V lost 5 bases to trimming and J lost 9 bases, with 11 bases between them. Germline CDR1 reads SNHLY; CDR2 reads FYNNEI. The CDR3 is 12 residues long. The CDR3 sequence: CASSFEGTEQFF. The CDR3 nucleotides read TGTGCCAGCAGTTTCGAGGGAACTGAGCAGTTCTTC.

The J gene is TRBJ1-3, the V gene TRBV28; tentative D call: TRBD1 (5 bases). The length of the CDR3 is 15 residues. CDR1 and CDR2 (germline): MDHEN, SYDVKM. The V and J ends lost 8 bases and 3 bases respectively, with 17 bases between them. CDR3 nucleotide sequence: TGTGCCAGCGGCACATCAGAGGGACTTGGAAACACCATATATTTT. It yields the protein CASGTSEGLGNTIYF.

The chain employs TRBV6-4 and TRBJ2-1; no definite D call. The V end was cut by 1 base, the J end by 6 bases, with 7 bases between. Per the germline V gene, CDR1 is MRHNA and CDR2 is SNTAGT. CDR3 length: 13 residues. CDR3 DNA: TGTGCCAGCAGTGACTGGCCCCCCAATGAGCAGTTCTTC. Protein product: CASSDWPPNEQFF.

V and J are TRBV18 and TRBJ1-1, with TRBD1 as a possible D gene (5 bases). The germline V gene encodes CDR1 KGHSH and CDR2 LQKENI. V shed 2 bases and J shed 4 bases, with 8 bases lying between them. The CDR3 extends over 13 amino acids. The chain's CDR3 is CASSPRQGTEAFF. In DNA form, the CDR3 reads TGTGCCAGCTCACCAAGGCAGGGCACTGAAGCTTTCTTT.

This chain connects TRBV7-3 to TRBJ2-2; no definite D call. Germline CDR1 SGHTA, CDR2 FQGTGA. V was cut by 1 base and J by 1 base, with 7 bases left in between. The CDR3 has 15 residues. CDR3 sequence (DNA): TGTGCCAGCAGCTTAAGTCCCTGGAACACCGGGGAGCTGTTTTTT. Translation gives CASSLSPWNTGELFF.

The chain employs TRBV18 and TRBJ1-4; D not resolved. Trimming took 6 bases from V and 7 from J, leaving 12 bases between them. The CDR3 loop spans 13 amino acids. Germline V lookup: CDR1 KGHSH, CDR2 LQKENI. The CDR3 sequence: CASSGGAGEKLFF. DNA of the CDR3: TGTGCCAGCTCGGGAGGTGCGGGTGAAAAACTGTTTTTT.

This rearrangement joins TRBV15 to TRBJ1-1, with D possibly TRBD1 on 6 matching bases. The germline V gene has CDR1 LNHNV and CDR2 YYDKDF (reference sequence). This CDR3 is 15 amino acids long. The ends were cut back, 0 bases at V and 4 bases at J, with 12 bases in the middle. The CDR3 loop is CATSRENRAFTEAFF. The CDR3 nucleotides read TGTGCCACCAGCAGAGAAAACAGGGCCTTCACTGAAGCTTTCTTT.

V and J are TRBV5-1 and TRBJ2-1; TRBD2 matches 7 bases. This CDR3 is built from 17 residues. V was pared by 0 bases and J by 0 bases, with 6 bases of the junction left unmatched. Germline V lookup: CDR1 SGHRS, CDR2 YFSETQ. CDR3 bases: TGCGCCAGCAGCTTGGTGGTTGGCGGGGGCTCCTACAATGAGCAGTTCTTC. It is translated as CASSLVVGGGSYNEQFF.

V and J are TRBV7-2 and TRBJ2-7; 13 bases match TRBD2. V was clipped by 5 bases and J by 3 bases; unmatched bases: 10. From germline, CDR1 is SGHTA and CDR2 FQGNSA. CDR3 length: 17 residues. The CDR3 region is CASSLRRGLAGVYEQYF. In DNA form, the CDR3 reads TGTGCCAGCAGCCTCAGAAGAGGACTAGCGGGGGTCTACGAGCAGTACTTC.

The CDR3 loop is CASSSPLRGGANYGYTF. The CDR3 DNA sequence: TGTGCCAGCAGTTCCCCGCTTCGCGGGGGAGCTAACTATGGCTACACCTTC. J is TRBJ1-2 and V is TRBV27; a weak D match, TRBD1 (5 bases). Between the trimmed V and J ends, which lost 4 bases and 0 bases, there was a span of 18 bases. This CDR3 has 17 amino acids. CDR1 MNHEY and CDR2 SMNVEV come from the germline V gene (reference sequence).

The CDR3 sequence is CASSQALRGRLTEAFF. The CDR3 DNA follows: TGCGCCAGCAGCCAAGCGTTGAGGGGGCGCTTAACTGAAGCTTTCTTT. V is TRBV4-1 and J is TRBJ1-1; 7 nucleotides line up with TRBD1. V trimming: 1 base; J trimming: 5 bases; junction bases outside the gene matches: 10. Germline CDR1 is MGHRA and CDR2 is YSYEKL. CDR3 length: 16 residues.

The rearrangement uses TRBV30 and TRBJ1-1, with D possibly being TRBD1 (6 bases). The V gene lost 3 bases and the J gene lost 4 bases, with 18 bases spanning the gap. The germline gives CDR1 GTSNPN, CDR2 SVGIG (reference sequence). The CDR3 contains 15 residues. The CDR3 region has the DNA TGTGCCTGGAGGGAACCGACAGGCTTTAGCACTGAAGCTTTCTTT. Its protein product is CAWREPTGFSTEAFF.

This chain uses TRBV29-1 with TRBJ1-4, with a tentative D call TRBD1 (5 bases). This CDR3 has 11 amino acids. CDR1 is SQVTM, CDR2 ANQGSEA, per germline. V was pared by 7 bases and J by 4 bases, with 7 bases between. This chain's CDR3 is CSAQGNEKLFF. DNA of the CDR3: TGCAGCGCGCAGGGTAATGAAAAACTGTTTTTT.

The gene calls are TRBV11-1 and TRBJ1-1; 10 bases agree with TRBD1. This CDR3 has 16 amino acids. V gave up 1 base and J gave up 4 bases; unmatched junction bases: 6. Germline V gene lookup returns CDR1 SGHAT and CDR2 FQDESV (reference sequence). CDR3 DNA: TGTGCCAGCAGCTTAGGTTGGGACAGGGGCTCCACTGAAGCTTTCTTT. Its protein is CASSLGWDRGSTEAFF. Full variable domain (rest looked up from reference TRBV11-1 and TRBJ1-1): EAEVAQSPRYKITEKSQAVAFWCDPISGHATLYWYRQILGQGPELLVQFQDESVVDDSQLPKDRFSAERLKGVDSTLKIQPAELGDSAMYLCASSLGWDRGSTEAFFGQGTRLTVV.

The rearrangement links TRBV14 to TRBJ1-1; no firm D call. There are 13 residues in the CDR3. Germline-derived CDR1 and CDR2 are SGHDN and FVKESK. V lost 0 bases and J lost 5, with 7 bases in between. The CDR3 loop is CASSQERVTEAFF. CDR3 in DNA: TGTGCCAGCAGCCAAGAGAGGGTTACTGAAGCTTTCTTT.

The chain is built from TRBV7-9 and TRBJ1-1, with D uncertain. The CDR3 sequence is 16 residues long. Per the germline V gene, CDR1 is SEHNR and CDR2 is FQNEAQ (reference sequence). Trimming shortened V by 1 base and J by 1 base, and 13 bases separated the two germline ends. DNA of the CDR3: TGTGCCAGCAGCTTAGGGGCCCCGGGGTGGAACACTGAAGCTTTCTTT. Translating it yields CASSLGAPGWNTEAFF.